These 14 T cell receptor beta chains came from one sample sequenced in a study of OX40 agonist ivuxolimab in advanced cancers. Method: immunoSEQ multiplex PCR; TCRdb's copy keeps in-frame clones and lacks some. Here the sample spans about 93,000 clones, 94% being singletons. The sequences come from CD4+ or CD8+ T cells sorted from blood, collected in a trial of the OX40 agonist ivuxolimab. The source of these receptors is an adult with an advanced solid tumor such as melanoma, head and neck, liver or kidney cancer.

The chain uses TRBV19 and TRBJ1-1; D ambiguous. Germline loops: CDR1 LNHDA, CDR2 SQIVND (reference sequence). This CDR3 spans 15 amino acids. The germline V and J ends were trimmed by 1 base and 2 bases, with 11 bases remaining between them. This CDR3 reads CASSIGLRRNTEAFF. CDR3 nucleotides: TGTGCCAGTAGTATAGGGCTCAGGAGAAACACTGAAGCTTTCTTT.

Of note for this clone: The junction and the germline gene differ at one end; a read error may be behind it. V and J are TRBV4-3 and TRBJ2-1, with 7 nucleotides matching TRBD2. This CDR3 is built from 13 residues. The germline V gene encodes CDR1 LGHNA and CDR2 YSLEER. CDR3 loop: CASSQGLDYEQFF. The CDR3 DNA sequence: TGCGCCAGCAGTCAAGGACTAGACTATGAGCAGTTCTTC.

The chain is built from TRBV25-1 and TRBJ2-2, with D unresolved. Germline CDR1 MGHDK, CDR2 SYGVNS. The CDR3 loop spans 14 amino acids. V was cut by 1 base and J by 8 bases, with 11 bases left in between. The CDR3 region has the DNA TGTGCCAGCAGTGAATGGGATACATTGGGGGAGCTGTTTTTT. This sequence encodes CASSEWDTLGELFF. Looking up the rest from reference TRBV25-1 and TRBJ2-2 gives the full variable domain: EADIYQTPRYLVIGTGKKITLECSQTMGHDKMYWYQQDPGMELHLIHYSYGVNSTEKGDLSSESTVSRIRTEHFPLTLESARPSHTSQYLCASSEWDTLGELFFGEGSRLTVL.

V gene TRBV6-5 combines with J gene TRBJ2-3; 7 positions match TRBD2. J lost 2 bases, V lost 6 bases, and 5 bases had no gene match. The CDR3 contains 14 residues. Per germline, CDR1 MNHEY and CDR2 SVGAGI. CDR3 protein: CASSRSGSTDTQYF. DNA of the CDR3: TGTGCCAGCAGCCGTAGCGGGTCCACAGATACGCAGTATTTT.

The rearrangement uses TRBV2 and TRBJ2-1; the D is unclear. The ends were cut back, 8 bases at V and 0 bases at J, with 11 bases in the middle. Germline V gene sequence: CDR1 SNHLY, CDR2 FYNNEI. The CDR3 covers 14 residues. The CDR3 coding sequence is TGTGCCAGCGCCCCCTCCAACTCCTACAATGAGCAGTTCTTC. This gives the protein CASAPSNSYNEQFF. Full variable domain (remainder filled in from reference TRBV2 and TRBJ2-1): EPEVTQTPSHQVTQMGQEVILRCVPISNHLYFYWYRQILGQKVEFLVSFYNNEISEKSEIFDDQFSVERPDGSNFTLKIRSTKLEDSAMYFCASAPSNSYNEQFFGPGTRLTVL.

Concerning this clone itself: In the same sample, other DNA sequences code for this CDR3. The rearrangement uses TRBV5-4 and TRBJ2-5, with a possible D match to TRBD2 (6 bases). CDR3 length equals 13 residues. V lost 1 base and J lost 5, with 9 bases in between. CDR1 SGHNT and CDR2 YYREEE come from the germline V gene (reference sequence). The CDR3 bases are TGTGCCAGCAGCTTGTGGGGAGGCGAGACCCAGTACTTC. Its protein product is CASSLWGGETQYF.

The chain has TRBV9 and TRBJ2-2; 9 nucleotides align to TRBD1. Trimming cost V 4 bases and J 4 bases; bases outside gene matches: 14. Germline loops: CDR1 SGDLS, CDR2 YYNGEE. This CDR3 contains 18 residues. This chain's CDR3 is CASSSFSRRDRVTGELFF. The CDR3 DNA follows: TGTGCCAGCAGCTCATTCAGTCGACGGGACAGGGTCACCGGGGAGCTGTTTTTT.

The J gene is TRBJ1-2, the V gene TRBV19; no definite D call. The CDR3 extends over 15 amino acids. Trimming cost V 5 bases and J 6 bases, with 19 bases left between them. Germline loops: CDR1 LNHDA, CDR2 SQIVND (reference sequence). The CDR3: CASSPPGILLDGYTF. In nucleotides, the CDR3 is TGTGCCAGTAGTCCCCCGGGCATTCTACTTGATGGCTACACCTTC.

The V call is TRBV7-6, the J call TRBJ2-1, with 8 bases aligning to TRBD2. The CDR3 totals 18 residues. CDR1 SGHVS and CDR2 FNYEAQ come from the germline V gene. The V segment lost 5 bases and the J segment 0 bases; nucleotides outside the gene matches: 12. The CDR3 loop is CASSPWTSPTSSYNEQFF. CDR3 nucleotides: TGTGCCAGCAGCCCGTGGACTAGCCCTACGAGCTCCTACAATGAGCAGTTCTTC.

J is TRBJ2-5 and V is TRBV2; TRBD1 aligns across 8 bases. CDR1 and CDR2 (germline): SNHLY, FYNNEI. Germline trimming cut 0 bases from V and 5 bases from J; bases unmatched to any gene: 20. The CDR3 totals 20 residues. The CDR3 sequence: CASSEARTGKFGVGSETQYF. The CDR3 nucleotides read TGTGCCAGCAGTGAAGCCCGGACAGGGAAATTTGGTGTAGGATCTGAGACCCAGTACTTC.

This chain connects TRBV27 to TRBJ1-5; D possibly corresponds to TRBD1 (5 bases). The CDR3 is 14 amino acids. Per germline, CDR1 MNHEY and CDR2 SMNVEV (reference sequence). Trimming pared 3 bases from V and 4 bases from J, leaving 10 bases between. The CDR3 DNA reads TGTGCCAGCAGTTTCCGGGGACCAAATCAGCCCCAGCATTTT. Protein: CASSFRGPNQPQHF.

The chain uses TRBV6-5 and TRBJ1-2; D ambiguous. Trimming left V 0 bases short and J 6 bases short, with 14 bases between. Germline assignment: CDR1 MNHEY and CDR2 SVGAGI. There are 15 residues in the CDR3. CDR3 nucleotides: TGTGCCAGCAGTTACTCGAGGGAGGGTTTGGATGGCTACACCTTC. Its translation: CASSYSREGLDGYTF.

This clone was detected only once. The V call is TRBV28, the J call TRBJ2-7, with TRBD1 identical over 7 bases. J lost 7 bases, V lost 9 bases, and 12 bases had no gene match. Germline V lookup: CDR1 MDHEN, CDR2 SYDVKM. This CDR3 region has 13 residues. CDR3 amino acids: CASSTGTDTEQYF. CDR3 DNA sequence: TGTGCCAGTTCAACCGGGACAGACACAGAGCAGTACTTC.

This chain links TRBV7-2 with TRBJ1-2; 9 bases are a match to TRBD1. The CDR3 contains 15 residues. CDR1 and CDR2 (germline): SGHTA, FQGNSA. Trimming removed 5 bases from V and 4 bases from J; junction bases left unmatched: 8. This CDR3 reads CASSGFDRGVYGYTF. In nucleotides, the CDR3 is TGTGCCAGCAGCGGCTTCGACAGGGGGGTCTATGGCTACACCTTC. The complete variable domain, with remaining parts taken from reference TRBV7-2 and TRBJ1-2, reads GAGVSQSPSNKVTEKGKDVELRCDPISGHTALYWYRQSLGQGLEFLIYFQGNSAPDKSGLPSDRFSAERTGGSVSTLTIQRTQQEDSAVYLCASSGFDRGVYGYTFGSGTRLTVV.